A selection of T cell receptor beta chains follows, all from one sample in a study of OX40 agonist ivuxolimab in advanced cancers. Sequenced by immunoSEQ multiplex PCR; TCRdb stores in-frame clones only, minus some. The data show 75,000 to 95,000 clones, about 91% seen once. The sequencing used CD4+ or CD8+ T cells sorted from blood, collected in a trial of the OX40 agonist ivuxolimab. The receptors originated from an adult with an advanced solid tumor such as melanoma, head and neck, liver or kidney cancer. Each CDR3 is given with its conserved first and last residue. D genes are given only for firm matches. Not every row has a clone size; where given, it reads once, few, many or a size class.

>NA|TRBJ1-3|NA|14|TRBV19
TGTGCCAGCCTGGGACGGTCCTCTGGAAACACCATATATTTT
CASLGRSSGNTIYF
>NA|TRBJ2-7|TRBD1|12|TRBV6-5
TGTGCCAGCAGAGGACAGGGAGGCGAGCAGTACTTC
CASRGQGGEQYF
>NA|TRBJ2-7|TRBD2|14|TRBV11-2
TGTGCCAGCAGCTTAGCTCGGGGGGCCTACGAGCAGTACTTC
CASSLARGAYEQYF
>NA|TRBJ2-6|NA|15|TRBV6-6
TGTGCCAGCAAATCGGGGGCCTCTGGGGCCAACGTCCTGACTTTC
CASKSGASGANVLTF
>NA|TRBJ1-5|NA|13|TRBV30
TGTGCCTGGAGTCCAGGGGAAAGTCAGCCCCAGCATTTT
CAWSPGESQPQHF
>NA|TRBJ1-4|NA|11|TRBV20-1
TGCATGGGGGTCGCTAATGAAAAACTGTTTTTT
CMGVANEKLFF
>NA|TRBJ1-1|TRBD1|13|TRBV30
TGTGCCTGGACCCTACAGGGGGACACTGAAGCTTTCTTT
CAWTLQGDTEAFF
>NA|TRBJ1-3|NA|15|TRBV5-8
TGTGCCAGCCGGGGGGATCCTCTCTTTGGAAACACCATATATTTT
CASRGDPLFGNTIYF
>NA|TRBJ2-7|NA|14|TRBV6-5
TGTGCCAGCAGTGAGTTGAGGGATTCTTACGAGCAGTACTTC
CASSELRDSYEQYF
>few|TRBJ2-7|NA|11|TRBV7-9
TGTGCCAGCAGCCCTTCTAGGGAGCAGTACTTC
CASSPSREQYF
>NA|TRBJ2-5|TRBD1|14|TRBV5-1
TGCGCCAGCAGCTTGGAGGGGGCAGGTGAGACCCAGTACTTC
CASSLEGAGETQYF
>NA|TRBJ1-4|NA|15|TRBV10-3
TGTGCCATCAGTGAGTCCGGGGTTTCTAATGAAAAACTGTTTTTT
CAISESGVSNEKLFF
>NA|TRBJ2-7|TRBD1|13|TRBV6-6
TGTGCCAGCAGTTACTTAACAGGGGCCGAGCAGTACTTC
CASSYLTGAEQYF
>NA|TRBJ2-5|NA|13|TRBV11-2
TGTGCCAGCAGCTTTGGGCCCCAAGAGACCCAGTACTTC
CASSFGPQETQYF
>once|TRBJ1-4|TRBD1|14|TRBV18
TGTGCCAGCTCACCGACAGGGGCGGGAGAAAAACTGTTTTTT
CASSPTGAGEKLFF
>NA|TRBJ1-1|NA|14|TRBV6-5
TGTGCCAGCAGTTCTAGGGCGGCCGGCACTGAAGCTTTCTTT
CASSSRAAGTEAFF
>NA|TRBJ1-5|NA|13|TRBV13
TGTGCCAGCAGCTTAGGGGGGATGGGGCCCCAGCATTTT
CASSLGGMGPQHF
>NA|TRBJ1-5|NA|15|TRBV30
TGTGCCTGGAGTTTCGAGGGGAAGAGCAATCAGCCCCAGCATTTT
CAWSFEGKSNQPQHF
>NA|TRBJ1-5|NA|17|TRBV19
TGTGCCAGTAGTATCCAACCCCCGGGGGGGTGGGGTCAGCCCCAGCATTTT
CASSIQPPGGWGQPQHF
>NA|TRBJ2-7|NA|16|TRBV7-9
TGTGCCAGCAGCCCAATAACAGTTCCCTACTCCTACGAGCAGTACTTC
CASSPITVPYSYEQYF
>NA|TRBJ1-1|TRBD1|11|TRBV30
TGTGCCGGCCGGGACAGGGGTGAAGCTTTCTTT
CAGRDRGEAFF
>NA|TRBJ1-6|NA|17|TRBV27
TGTGCCAGCAGTTTATGGGTGAACCGGGATGTAAATTCACCCCTCCACTTT
CASSLWVNRDVNSPLHF
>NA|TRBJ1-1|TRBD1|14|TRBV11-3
TGTGCCAGCAGCTTGGGACAGGGCGGCACTGAAGCTTTCTTT
CASSLGQGGTEAFF
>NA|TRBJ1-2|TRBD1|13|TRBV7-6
TGTGCCAGCAGCCCCTGGACAGGGGACGGCTACACCTTC
CASSPWTGDGYTF
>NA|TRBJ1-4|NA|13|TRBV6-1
TGTGCCAGCTCTCCCAGCGGGAATGAAAAACTGTTTTTT
CASSPSGNEKLFF
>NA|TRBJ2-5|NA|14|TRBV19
TGTGCCACCAGAAGGAGAGCGGTTGGAGAGACCCAGTACTTC
CATRRRAVGETQYF
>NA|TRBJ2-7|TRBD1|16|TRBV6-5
TGTGCCAGCAGTTACTCATCGGGACAGGTACCCTACGAGCAGTACTTC
CASSYSSGQVPYEQYF
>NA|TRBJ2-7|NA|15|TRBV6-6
TGTGCCAGCAGTTACGAGGGAGGCCCCTCCTACGAGCAGTACTTC
CASSYEGGPSYEQYF
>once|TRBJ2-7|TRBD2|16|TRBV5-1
TGCGCCAGCAGCAGAGGACTAGCGGGAGGGCCTCGTGAGCAGTACTTC
CASSRGLAGGPREQYF
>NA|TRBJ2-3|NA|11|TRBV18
TGTGCCAGCTCACCAGCAGATACGCAGTATTTT
CASSPADTQYF
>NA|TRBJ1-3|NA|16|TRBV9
TGTGCCAGCAGCGTTTTGGGGGGACCATCTGGAAACACCATATATTTT
CASSVLGGPSGNTIYF
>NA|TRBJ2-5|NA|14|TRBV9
TGTGCCAGCAGCGTAGAGGCTACACAAGAGACCCAGTACTTC
CASSVEATQETQYF
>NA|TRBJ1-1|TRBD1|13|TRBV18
TGTGCCAGCTCATTGGGACAGGAGGTTGAAGCTTTCTTT
CASSLGQEVEAFF
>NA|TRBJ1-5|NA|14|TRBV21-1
TGTGCCAGCAGCAAAGGGCAAAGCAATCAGCCCCAGCACTTT
CASSKGQSNQPQHF
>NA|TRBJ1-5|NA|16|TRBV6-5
TGTGCCAGCAGTTACTCCCTGGACAAACTTAATCAGCCCCAGCATTTT
CASSYSLDKLNQPQHF
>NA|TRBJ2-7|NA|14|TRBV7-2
TGTGCCAGCAGTGACCCCTCTAAGCCCTACGAGCAGTACTTC
CASSDPSKPYEQYF
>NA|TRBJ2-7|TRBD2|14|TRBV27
TGTGCCAGCAGTTTAATAGCGGGAGAGGGCGAGCAGTACTTC
CASSLIAGEGEQYF
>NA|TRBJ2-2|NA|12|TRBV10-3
TGTGCCATCAGTGAAGGAGACGGGGAGCTGTTTTTT
CAISEGDGELFF
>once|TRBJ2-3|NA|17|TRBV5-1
TGCGCCAGCAGCTTGAGGTGGGGGGCGCATAATACAGATACGCAGTATTTT
CASSLRWGAHNTDTQYF
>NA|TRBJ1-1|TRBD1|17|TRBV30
TGTGCCACAAGTCGCAGGGACAGAAGACCCATGAACACTGAAGCTTTCTTT
CATSRRDRRPMNTEAFF
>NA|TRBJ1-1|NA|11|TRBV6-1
TGTGGGGTCGAGAGGGTCACTGAAGCTTTCTTT
CGVERVTEAFF
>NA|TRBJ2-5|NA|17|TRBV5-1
TGCGCCAGCAGCTTGGACACCCGACGTCCTGAAGGGGAGACCCAGTACTTC
CASSLDTRRPEGETQYF
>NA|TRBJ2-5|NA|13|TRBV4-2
TGTGCCAGCAGCCAAGAAAAGAGGGAGACCCAGTACTTC
CASSQEKRETQYF
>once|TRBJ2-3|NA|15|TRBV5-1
TGCGCCAGCAGCCTAGGATATACTAGCACAGATACGCAGTATTTT
CASSLGYTSTDTQYF
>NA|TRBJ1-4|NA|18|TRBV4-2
TGTGCCAGCAGCCAAGATAGGGTCACAGGCGGCAATAATGAAAAACTGTTTTTT
CASSQDRVTGGNNEKLFF